A single sample gave rise to the 10 T cell receptor delta chains below, sequenced in a study of delta chain sequences of gamma delta T cells. TCRdb called clones from the 5' RACE reads again using CATT. The sample gives a few thousand delta-chain clones, under 30% of which show up once; roughly 18% is in the top ten. The material sequenced was either unsorted cells or a sorted T cell fraction (not recorded which). These receptors all stem from a human donor in good health.

This clone is medium-sized (0.01 to 0.1%) in the sample. This chain joins TRDV2 and TRDJ1; 12 nucleotides agree with TRDD3. The junction had 18 bases not matched to a gene; V was cut back by 0 bases and J by 5 bases. In germline, CDR1 is GEAIGNYY, CDR2 EKD. The CDR3 consists of 20 residues. CDR3 sequence: CACDTLKPPKILGDTDKLIF. CDR3 DNA: TGTGCCTGTGACACCCTCAAACCCCCAAAAATACTGGGGGATACTGATAAACTCATCTTT.

This clone is judged medium-sized. The chain links TRDV2 to TRDJ1; 8 nucleotides align to TRDD3. The CDR3 spans 26 residues. Germline V CDR1 and CDR2: GEAIGNYY, EKD. The junction had 35 bases not matched to a gene; V was cut back by 0 bases and J by 0 bases. DNA of the CDR3: TGTGCCTGTGACACCCTACCCCCTCCTGTACTGGGGGGCCCCGGGGTCGACCAAAAGTACACCGATAAACTCATCTTT. Translating it yields CACDTLPPPVLGGPGVDQKYTDKLIF.

Note on this clone: With a far larger clone one base away, a read error is the likely cause. The same CDR3 can be traced to other DNA sequences in this sample. The chain carries TRDV2 and TRDJ1; 11 nucleotides line up with TRDD3. Germline values: CDR1 GEAIGNYY, CDR2 EKD. The CDR3 contains 19 residues. DNA of the CDR3: TGTGCCTGTGACACCGTGAAGTGGGGGATACGCGTCGGCACCGATAAACTTATCTTT. Amino acid sequence: CACDTVKWGIRVGTDKLIF.

This clone is medium-sized within its sample. The genes are TRDV2 and TRDJ3, with D perhaps matching TRDD2 or TRDD3 (5 bases each). This CDR3 spans 19 amino acids. V was cut by 0 bases and J by 0 bases, with 14 bases left in between. Germline lookup yields CDR1 GEAIGNYY and CDR2 EKD. The CDR3 bases are TGTGCCTGTGACACCCTACTGGCACCTTCCTCCTGGGACACCCGACAGATGTTTTTC. It is translated as CACDTLLAPSSWDTRQMFF.

By proportion, this clone is medium-sized. The chain carries TRDV2 and TRDJ3; 12 bases align to TRDD3. This CDR3 spans 25 amino acids. V lost 0 bases to trimming and J lost 0 bases; unmatched junction nucleotides: 20. Germline V gene lookup returns CDR1 GEAIGNYY and CDR2 EKD. The CDR3 nucleotides are TGTGCCTGTGACACCGTACTGGGGGATACCCGCAGGGGGCGAGAAAGCTCCTGGGACACCCGACAGATGTTTTTC. It codes for CACDTVLGDTRRGRESSWDTRQMFF.

V is TRDV2 and J is TRDJ1, with 10 bases matching TRDD3. Per the germline V gene, CDR1 is GEAIGNYY and CDR2 is EKD. V gave up 0 bases and J gave up 5 bases; unmatched junction bases: 5. The CDR3 runs 15 residues. CDR3 region: CACDTWGIHEDKLIF. The CDR3, as DNA: TGTGCCTGTGACACCTGGGGGATACACGAAGATAAACTCATCTTT.

This clone is medium-sized. This sequence joins TRDV2 and TRDJ3; possibly TRDD3 for D (5 bases). V was cut by 0 bases and J by 0 bases, with 11 bases left in between. Germline loops: CDR1 GEAIGNYY, CDR2 EKD. The CDR3 consists of 18 residues. The CDR3 DNA is TGTGCCTGTGACACCGGGGGGGCCAGCTCCTGGGACACCCGACAGATGTTTTTC. This translates into CACDTGGASSWDTRQMFF.

The chain couples TRDV2 to TRDJ1, with D possibly being TRDD3 (5 bases). Germline assignment: CDR1 GEAIGNYY and CDR2 EKD. V dropped 0 bases and J dropped 3 bases, with 16 bases sitting between them. This CDR3 comprises 16 residues. The CDR3 is CACDTLRGIPPDKLIF. CDR3 coding DNA: TGTGCCTGTGACACCCTCCGGGGAATACCCCCCGATAAACTCATCTTT.

This clone is medium-sized (0.01 to 0.1%) in the sample. This chain connects TRDV2 to TRDJ1; TRDD3 matches 13 bases. Trimming cost V 3 bases and J 1 base; bases outside gene matches: 13. The CDR3 runs 19 residues. Germline CDR1 GEAIGNYY, CDR2 EKD. CDR3 DNA: TGTGCCTGTGACTTACTACTGGGGGATACGCACAGTTCCACCGATAAACTCATCTTT. Translation gives CACDLLLGDTHSSTDKLIF.

This clone is categorized as medium-sized. This rearrangement joins TRDV2 to TRDJ1; 11 bases align to TRDD3. J lost 4 bases, V lost 0 bases, and 12 bases had no gene match. The CDR3 has 18 residues. Germline V gene data show CDR1 as GEAIGNYY and CDR2 as EKD. This CDR3 is CACDTVMSWGIQGDKLIF. The CDR3 DNA is TGTGCCTGTGACACCGTAATGTCCTGGGGGATACAAGGCGATAAACTCATCTTT.